This T cell receptor beta chain was captured in a study of post-analysis software for immune sequencing data. Background on the study: Clinical courses comprised relapsing-remitting, secondary progressive and progressive-relapsing multiple sclerosis. Study conclusions and caveats: The five TRBV segments detected at higher frequency in patients than in controls included TRBV5-6, TRBV5-1 and TRBV20-1.

For this clonotype: What it binds is not known.

Unique-molecular-identifier-tagged TCR beta cDNA libraries were used. MiXCR, run by TCRdb on the PCR reads, gives a single entry per CDR3 protein. The sample contains roughly 730,000 distinct CDR3 sequences, 25% to 30% of which appear only once. The CDR3 length is 15 residues. Germline CDR1 and CDR2: DFQATT and SNEGSKA (reference sequence). V was cut by 3 bases and J by 5 bases, with 19 bases left in between. The receptor's source is a girl aged 10-17 years with multiple sclerosis. Sequencing was done on a sample of blood. V gene TRBV20-1 combines with J gene TRBJ2-5; D is perhaps TRBD2 (6 bases). The CDR3 sequence: CSARGLTGLRETQYF. The CDR3 nucleotides read TGCAGTGCTAGGGGATTGACGGGACTCCGCGAGACCCAGTACTTC.